This T cell receptor beta chain was recorded in a study of blood T cell repertoires in COVID-19. Study at large: Sources were T cells, B-cell-depleted T cells, or PBMCs; the material itself was cDNA or gDNA.

Recruits, aged roughly 18 to 89 years, lived in roughly 22 US areas. Cohort assignment relied on participant-reported clinical history. Two consecutive negative NP/OP PCR tests, clearance, or resolved symptoms defined Cohort 3 recovery. Germline CDR1 SGHVS, CDR2 FNYEAQ. The V gene end was trimmed by 5 bases and the J gene end by 1 base; junction bases not matched to a gene: 14. The CDR3 extends over 18 amino acids. TCRdb's copy holds only in-frame clones and misses some; the assay was immunoSEQ multiplex PCR. The table records about half a million clones, around 85% of them present only once. The clonotype originates from a woman aged 55-70 years who had recovered from COVID-19. The chain links TRBV7-6 to TRBJ1-5; 7 nucleotides agree with TRBD1. Input material: PBMCs or T cells enriched from blood (not recorded which). The chain's CDR3 is CASSQDSAGGPSNQPQHF. As DNA, the CDR3 is TGTGCCAGCAGCCAAGACTCAGCAGGGGGGCCCAGCAATCAGCCCCAGCATTTT.